This T cell receptor (beta chain) was obtained from a study of T-cell reconstitution after alpha-beta-depleted transplantation in children. This CDR3 is 13 amino acids long. V dropped 6 bases and J dropped 4 bases, with 11 bases sitting between them. Construction of the TCRbeta library involved unique molecular identifiers. TCRdb redid the calling of the PCR reads with MiXCR, one entry per CDR3 protein. The data show about 580,000 distinct CDR3 sequences, approximately 22% seen once. The rearrangement joins TRBV12-3 or TRBV12-4 to TRBJ2-3, with D possibly matching TRBD2 (6 bases). This clonotype was sampled from a boy in the first two years of life who had a stem cell transplant for acute myeloid leukemia, so the T cells may come from the graft donor. Sequenced material: PBMCs, mostly from graft donor cells, taken 360 days after TCRalphabeta/CD19-depleted stem cell transplant. CDR3 coding DNA: TGTGCCAGCAGCCCGACGGGGGCAGATACGCAGTATTTT. It codes for CASSPTGADTQYF.